These 17 T cell receptor beta chains were all obtained from the same sample, sequenced in a study of technical replicates of blood from several donors. Repertoires were generated with immunoSEQ multiplex PCR, while TCRdb's copy carries only in-frame clones and drops some. The sample lists tens of thousands of clones, roughly 95% occurring once. The sequencing input was T cells isolated from PBMCs. The source of these receptors is a human donor in good health.

This chain uses TRBV10-2 with TRBJ2-3; no firm D call. This CDR3 has 12 amino acids. Germline V CDR1 and CDR2: WSHSY, SAAADI. V gave up 3 bases and J gave up 5 bases, with 6 bases separating them. The CDR3 spells CASSDSRDTQYF. The CDR3 DNA reads TGCGCCAGCAGTGATTCGAGAGATACGCAGTATTTT.

This clone was counted once. This chain links TRBV7-8 with TRBJ2-7; maybe TRBD2 (5 bases). The CDR3 spans 13 residues. Germline loops: CDR1 SGHVS, CDR2 FQNEAQ. V was trimmed by 0 bases and J by 2 bases, leaving 5 bases between them. The CDR3, as DNA: TGTGCCAGCAGCTTAGCGGGAGCCTACGAGCAGTACTTC. This sequence encodes CASSLAGAYEQYF.

J is TRBJ1-5 and V is TRBV19; 8 bases map to TRBD1. Trimming cost V 6 bases and J 3 bases; bases outside gene matches: 1. Germline CDR1 is LNHDA and CDR2 is SQIVND (reference sequence). The CDR3 totals 13 residues. The CDR3 spells CASRDRDNQPQHF. Here the CDR3 DNA reads TGTGCCAGTAGGGACAGGGACAATCAGCCCCAGCATTTT.

V and J are TRBV2 and TRBJ2-2; 10 nucleotides agree with TRBD2. Trimming removed 7 bases from V and 3 bases from J; junction bases left unmatched: 5. The CDR3 extends over 15 amino acids. Germline CDR1 SNHLY, CDR2 FYNNEI. The CDR3, as DNA: TGTGCCAGCACCGGACTAGCGGAAGACACCGGGGAGCTGTTTTTT. Its translation is CASTGLAEDTGELFF.

This rearrangement joins TRBV10-3 to TRBJ1-2; TRBD1 agrees at 8 bases. The CDR3 loop spans 18 amino acids. Germline assignment: CDR1 ENHRY and CDR2 SYGVKD. Trimming removed 0 bases from V and 2 bases from J; junction bases left unmatched: 11. CDR3: CAISESVTSAGGNYGYTF. The CDR3 region has the DNA TGTGCCATCAGTGAGTCGGTCACGTCGGCAGGGGGCAACTATGGCTACACCTTC.

The rearrangement links TRBV9 to TRBJ2-5; D unclear. Looked up from germline, CDR1 is SGDLS and CDR2 is YYNGEE. Trimming removed 5 bases at V and 1 base at J, with 12 bases between. The CDR3 consists of 14 residues. In DNA, the CDR3 is TGTGCCAGCAGTGTCCAGGATACCCAAGAGACCCAGTACTTC. It translates to CASSVQDTQETQYF.

This clone was detected only once. The CDR3 here is CASSDSANSPLHF. As DNA, the CDR3 is TGTGCCAGCAGTGACTCGGCAAATTCACCCCTCCACTTT. The rearrangement links TRBV6-4 to TRBJ1-6; no definite D call. The germline V gene has CDR1 MRHNA and CDR2 SNTAGT. The CDR3 has 13 amino acids. Trimming left V 0 bases short and J 7 bases short, with 4 bases between.

V usage is TRBV4-1 and J usage is TRBJ1-5; D gene ambiguous. This CDR3 has 14 residues. V was cut by 0 bases and J by 7 bases, with 10 bases left in between. CDR1 and CDR2 from the germline V gene are MGHRA and YSYEKL. In nucleotides, the CDR3 is TGCGCCAGCAGCCAAGATGTGAGCGGGCAGCCCCAGCATTTT. Encoded protein: CASSQDVSGQPQHF.

The chain recombines TRBV30 with TRBJ1-1; maybe TRBD1 (5 bases). Trimming shortened V by 4 bases and J by 4 bases, and 16 bases separated the two germline ends. This CDR3 comprises 14 residues. The germline gives CDR1 GTSNPN, CDR2 SVGIG (reference sequence). CDR3 in DNA: TGTGCCTGGAAGGAGGGATGGGGCCCCACTGAAGCTTTCTTT. This encodes CAWKEGWGPTEAFF.

V usage is TRBV4-1 and J usage is TRBJ2-5; TRBD2 aligns across 7 bases. Looked up from germline, CDR1 is MGHRA and CDR2 is YSYEKL. The V gene end was trimmed by 1 base and the J gene end by 0 bases; junction bases not matched to a gene: 8. The CDR3 consists of 17 residues. The CDR3 DNA reads as TGCGCCAGCAGCCAAGGGGGGGGGACTGAATACCAAGAGACCCAGTACTTC. Its protein product is CASSQGGGTEYQETQYF.

The rearrangement joins TRBV5-4 to TRBJ2-3, with D possibly being TRBD1 (6 bases). Germline CDR1 SGHNT, CDR2 YYREEE (reference sequence). This CDR3 region has 16 residues. Deletions cut 5 bases from V and 0 bases from J, with 16 bases between. As DNA, the CDR3 is TGTGCCAGCAGTGTCGCTGGGACATACAGCACAGATACGCAGTATTTT. Translation gives CASSVAGTYSTDTQYF.

This clone was recorded a few times. V usage is TRBV11-2 and J usage is TRBJ2-4, with D possibly being TRBD1 (6 bases). Per the germline V gene, CDR1 is SGHAT and CDR2 is FQNNGV. The CDR3 loop spans 15 amino acids. Trimming cost V 0 bases and J 9 bases, with 15 bases left between them. The CDR3 sequence is CASSLEVYVGGIQYF. The CDR3 DNA follows: TGTGCCAGCAGCTTAGAGGTCTACGTAGGGGGCATTCAGTACTTC.

V gene TRBV18 combines with J gene TRBJ2-3; possible D gene TRBD1, 6 bases. CDR1 is KGHSH and CDR2 is LQKENI in the germline V gene. The CDR3 spans 15 residues. Trimming took off 1 base at V and 3 bases at J, with 11 bases between the two ends. CDR3 sequence reads: CASSPRQGKTDTQYF. CDR3 nucleotide sequence: TGTGCCAGCTCACCACGGCAGGGGAAAACAGATACGCAGTATTTT. Full variable domain (missing parts from reference TRBV18 and TRBJ2-3): NAGVMQNPRHLVRRRGQEARLRCSPMKGHSHVYWYRQLPEEGLKFMVYLQKENIIDESGMPKERFSAEFPKEGPSILRIQQVVRGDSAAYFCASSPRQGKTDTQYFGPGTRLTVL.

The chain is built from TRBV27 and TRBJ2-7; a possible D gene is TRBD2 (5 bases). Between the trimmed V and J ends, which lost 3 bases and 2 bases, there was a span of 20 bases. The germline V gene has CDR1 MNHEY and CDR2 SMNVEV (reference sequence). This CDR3 spans 17 amino acids. CDR3 in amino acids: CASSFVSPGEGTYEQYF. The CDR3 DNA follows: TGTGCCAGCAGTTTTGTCAGCCCGGGTGAGGGAACCTACGAGCAGTACTTC.

The chain is built from TRBV29-1 and TRBJ2-7; a weak D match, TRBD1 (6 bases). CDR1 is SQVTM, CDR2 ANQGSEA, per germline. V was shortened by 5 bases and J by 6 bases, with 17 bases between the two germline ends. The CDR3 covers 13 residues. DNA of the CDR3: TGCAGCGTTAGGTACAGGGACCCTCCCGAGCAGTACTTC. Encoded protein: CSVRYRDPPEQYF.

This chain joins TRBV6-5 and TRBJ2-5, with no clear D. V gave up 4 bases and J gave up 2 bases, with 14 bases separating them. The V gene's germline CDR1 is MNHEY and CDR2 SVGAGI. This CDR3 contains 15 residues. The CDR3 bases are TGTGCCAGCAGTTCCGATCTGGCAGAACAAGAGACCCAGTACTTC. This gives the protein CASSSDLAEQETQYF.

The genes are TRBV7-9 and TRBJ1-1; 7 positions match TRBD1. The CDR3 covers 13 residues. V was pared by 8 bases and J by 3 bases, with 6 bases of the junction left unmatched. CDR1 is SEHNR and CDR2 is FQNEAQ in the germline V gene (reference sequence). CDR3 bases: TGTGCCAGCGCCAGGGGGTTGGACACTGAAGCTTTCTTT. It yields the protein CASARGLDTEAFF. Full variable domain (remainder filled in from reference TRBV7-9 and TRBJ1-1): DTGVSQNPRHKITKRGQNVTFRCDPISEHNRLYWYRQTLGQGPEFLTYFQNEAQLEKSRLLSDRFSAERPKGSFSTLEIQRTEQGDSAMYLCASARGLDTEAFFGQGTRLTVV.